This T cell receptor (beta chain) emerged from a study of T cell changes during pregnancy in multiple sclerosis. The V end was cut by 0 bases, the J end by 0 bases, with 8 bases between. CDR1 is LGHNA and CDR2 is YNFKEQ in the germline V gene. CDR3 length: 16 amino acids. This clone was seen more than once but under ten times. Libraries were prepared by immunoSEQ multiplex PCR; TCRdb keeps only in-frame clonotypes and omits some of them. The sample has 55,000 to 75,000 clones, approximately 90% seen once; the top ten hold more than 1.1%. Material: peripheral blood, obtained after pregnancy. This TCR was sampled from a female donor with multiple sclerosis, enrolled in a pregnancy study. J is TRBJ2-2 and V is TRBV4-2; D is perhaps TRBD2 (5 bases). The CDR3 is CASSQEPGTNTGELFF. CDR3 DNA: TGTGCCAGCAGCCAAGAACCGGGGACGAACACCGGGGAGCTGTTTTTT.